The present T cell receptor (beta chain) was sequenced within a study of blood T cell repertoires in COVID-19. About the research overall: Acute and convalescent COVID-19 samples came from the United States, Italy and Spain. Nucleic acid was either cDNA or gDNA, and it came from T cells, B-cell-depleted T cells, or PBMCs.

The V segment lost 4 bases and the J segment 7 bases; nucleotides outside the gene matches: 12. Germline CDR1 reads SGHNT; CDR2 reads YYREEE (reference sequence). This CDR3 region has 16 residues. Original processing notes: Reference gene primer amplification gave estimated nucleated cell counts. Assay: immunoSEQ multiplex PCR; the TCRdb copy retains only in-frame clones and omits some. V, J and clone size reflect that table, while D and trimming were determined from the DNA. Of fewer than 350,000 clones in the sample, about four fifths were seen once. This TCR was sampled from an older woman with active or convalescent COVID-19. This chain connects TRBV5-4 to TRBJ2-1; the match to TRBD1 covers 9 bases. The sequencing input was peripheral blood. DNA for the CDR3: TGTGCCAGCAGCACTTGGGGGGGACAGGGTGGGAATGAGCAGTTCTTC. Translation gives CASSTWGGQGGNEQFF.